This is a list of T cell receptor beta chains from one sample in a study of blood T cell repertoires in COVID-19. TCRdb's copy holds only in-frame clones and misses some; the assay was immunoSEQ multiplex PCR. This table has around 95,000 clones, around four fifths appearing once. The sequenced sample consisted of peripheral blood. These receptors were collected from a woman aged 70-85 years with acute or convalescent COVID-19. Both conserved end residues are part of each CDR3. The D gene is left open where the match is weak. Clone sizes are given selectively: once, few, many, or a class where the clone is expanded.

d_call: TRBD1; clone_size: -; j_call: TRBJ2-3; v_call: TRBV7-9; cdr3_length: 16; cdr3_nt: TGTGCCAGCAGCGGATCTCCGGGACAGGATAAGGATACGCAGTATTTT; cdr3_aa: CASSGSPGQDKDTQYF
d_call: -; clone_size: -; j_call: TRBJ1-3; v_call: TRBV19; cdr3_length: 14; cdr3_nt: TGTGCCAGTAGTATGGTCGGGAGAGGAAACACCATATATTTT; cdr3_aa: CASSMVGRGNTIYF
d_call: TRBD1; clone_size: once; j_call: TRBJ1-2; v_call: TRBV6-5; cdr3_length: 13; cdr3_nt: TGTGCCAGCACCAGGGGGAAGGACTATGGCTACACCTTC; cdr3_aa: CASTRGKDYGYTF
d_call: -; clone_size: -; j_call: TRBJ2-1; v_call: TRBV7-2; cdr3_length: 13; cdr3_nt: TGTGCCAGCAGCTCTGGGACTGCAATCGTGCAGTTCTTC; cdr3_aa: CASSSGTAIVQFF
d_call: -; clone_size: -; j_call: TRBJ1-3; v_call: TRBV19; cdr3_length: 17; cdr3_nt: TGTGCCAGTAGTGCAATGCCCGACGGGAACTCTGGAAACACCATATATTTT; cdr3_aa: CASSAMPDGNSGNTIYF
d_call: -; clone_size: -; j_call: TRBJ1-1; v_call: TRBV30; cdr3_length: 14; cdr3_nt: TGTGCCTGGAGTCGTGGGGGCTCGGGCACTGAAGCTTTCTTT; cdr3_aa: CAWSRGGSGTEAFF
d_call: TRBD2; clone_size: -; j_call: TRBJ2-5; v_call: TRBV12-3/TRBV12-4; cdr3_length: 13; cdr3_nt: TGTGCCAGCAATCGGGGGGGCCAAGAGACCCAGTACTTC; cdr3_aa: CASNRGGQETQYF
d_call: TRBD2; clone_size: -; j_call: TRBJ2-1; v_call: TRBV6-5; cdr3_length: 15; cdr3_nt: TGTGCCAGCAGTCAGTTAGCGGGGCAGTACAATGAGCAGTTCTTC; cdr3_aa: CASSQLAGQYNEQFF
d_call: -; clone_size: -; j_call: TRBJ2-3; v_call: TRBV5-6; cdr3_length: 16; cdr3_nt: TGTGCCAGCAGCTTGGAGAGTGACTTTAGCACAGATACGCAGTATTTT; cdr3_aa: CASSLESDFSTDTQYF
d_call: TRBD1; clone_size: few; j_call: TRBJ1-5; v_call: TRBV18; cdr3_length: 14; cdr3_nt: TGTGCCAGCTCACCGGGACAGGGAAGTCAGCCCCAGCATTTT; cdr3_aa: CASSPGQGSQPQHF
d_call: TRBD2; clone_size: -; j_call: TRBJ2-5; v_call: TRBV6-5; cdr3_length: 14; cdr3_nt: TGTGCCAGCAGTTTAGCGGGGAACCAAGAGACCCAGTACTTC; cdr3_aa: CASSLAGNQETQYF
d_call: TRBD1; clone_size: once; j_call: TRBJ1-5; v_call: TRBV12-5; cdr3_length: 13; cdr3_nt: TGTGCTAGTGGTCCGGGACAGCATCAGCCCCAGCATTTT; cdr3_aa: CASGPGQHQPQHF
d_call: -; clone_size: -; j_call: TRBJ1-5; v_call: TRBV18; cdr3_length: 14; cdr3_nt: TGTGCCAGCTCACCACTTGCCGCGGATCAGCCCCAGCATTTT; cdr3_aa: CASSPLAADQPQHF
d_call: TRBD2; clone_size: -; j_call: TRBJ2-7; v_call: TRBV4-1; cdr3_length: 15; cdr3_nt: TGCGCCAGCAGAGTCGAGCGGGGCGGTGCCTACGAGCAGTACTTC; cdr3_aa: CASRVERGGAYEQYF
d_call: -; clone_size: -; j_call: TRBJ1-5; v_call: TRBV7-2; cdr3_length: 14; cdr3_nt: TGTGCCAGCAGCTTAGCTCCTGATCCGGTACCCCAGCATTTT; cdr3_aa: CASSLAPDPVPQHF
d_call: -; clone_size: few; j_call: TRBJ1-5; v_call: TRBV27; cdr3_length: 19; cdr3_nt: TGTGCCAGCAGTTTATCCTCCACCGTCGGTGGAGCAATCAGCCGGCCCCAGCATTTT; cdr3_aa: CASSLSSTVGGAISRPQHF
d_call: TRBD2; clone_size: -; j_call: TRBJ2-3; v_call: TRBV7-7; cdr3_length: 17; cdr3_nt: TGTGCCAGCAGCTCAACCCCTAGCGGGGGTCCCACAGATACGCAGTATTTT; cdr3_aa: CASSSTPSGGPTDTQYF
d_call: -; clone_size: few; j_call: TRBJ2-5; v_call: TRBV19; cdr3_length: 13; cdr3_nt: TGTGCCAGTAGTATTAGCGGACAAGAGACCCAGTACTTC; cdr3_aa: CASSISGQETQYF
d_call: -; clone_size: -; j_call: TRBJ2-4; v_call: TRBV7-2; cdr3_length: 16; cdr3_nt: TGTGCCAGCAGTCCGCCAGGGAGGCAAACCAAAAACATTCAGTACTTC; cdr3_aa: CASSPPGRQTKNIQYF
d_call: TRBD1; clone_size: -; j_call: TRBJ2-2; v_call: TRBV6-5; cdr3_length: 14; cdr3_nt: TGTGCCTCACAGGGGACAGTGAACACCGGGGAGCTGTTTTTT; cdr3_aa: CASQGTVNTGELFF
d_call: TRBD1; clone_size: -; j_call: TRBJ1-4; v_call: TRBV5-1; cdr3_length: 14; cdr3_nt: TGCGCCAGCAGCCGGGAAGGGGGCAGTGAAAAACTGTTTTTT; cdr3_aa: CASSREGGSEKLFF
d_call: -; clone_size: few; j_call: TRBJ2-7; v_call: TRBV30; cdr3_length: 11; cdr3_nt: TGTGCCTGGAGTGGGCTTTACGAGCAGTACTTC; cdr3_aa: CAWSGLYEQYF
d_call: TRBD1; clone_size: -; j_call: TRBJ2-7; v_call: TRBV18; cdr3_length: 15; cdr3_nt: TGTGCCAGCTCACCCTCAGGGGGCGCGCTTGACGAGCAGTACTTC; cdr3_aa: CASSPSGGALDEQYF
d_call: TRBD1; clone_size: -; j_call: TRBJ2-3; v_call: TRBV11-3; cdr3_length: 14; cdr3_nt: TGTGCCAGCAGCCCGGGGACAGAAAGAGATACGCAGTATTTT; cdr3_aa: CASSPGTERDTQYF
d_call: -; clone_size: -; j_call: TRBJ1-1; v_call: TRBV6-5; cdr3_length: 14; cdr3_nt: TGTGCCAGCACTCCCGCCAGGGGTAACACTGAAGCTTTCTTT; cdr3_aa: CASTPARGNTEAFF
d_call: -; clone_size: -; j_call: TRBJ1-5; v_call: TRBV7-9; cdr3_length: 16; cdr3_nt: TGTGCCAGCAGCGGAACGAAGGACAGCCCGGGTCAGCCCCAGCATTTT; cdr3_aa: CASSGTKDSPGQPQHF
d_call: -; clone_size: -; j_call: TRBJ1-2; v_call: TRBV5-8; cdr3_length: 15; cdr3_nt: TGTGCCAGCAGCTTGCGAGGTATCCCCAACTATGGCTACACCTTC; cdr3_aa: CASSLRGIPNYGYTF
d_call: TRBD1; clone_size: -; j_call: TRBJ1-2; v_call: TRBV18; cdr3_length: 14; cdr3_nt: TGTGCCAGCTCAACAGGGGGCGGTCTCAAAGGCTACACCTTC; cdr3_aa: CASSTGGGLKGYTF
d_call: TRBD1; clone_size: -; j_call: TRBJ2-1; v_call: TRBV7-2; cdr3_length: 16; cdr3_nt: TGTGCCAGCGGGGGTGGGGGACAGCAGAATCACGGGGAGCAGTTCTTC; cdr3_aa: CASGGGGQQNHGEQFF
d_call: -; clone_size: once; j_call: TRBJ1-3; v_call: TRBV6-5; cdr3_length: 15; cdr3_nt: TGTGCCAGCAGTAGAGGTCAACTCTCTGGAAACACCATATATTTT; cdr3_aa: CASSRGQLSGNTIYF
d_call: TRBD2; clone_size: -; j_call: TRBJ2-3; v_call: TRBV6-5; cdr3_length: 15; cdr3_nt: TGTGCCAGCAGCCAGAAAGGGACTAGAGCAGATACGCAGTATTTT; cdr3_aa: CASSQKGTRADTQYF
d_call: TRBD1; clone_size: -; j_call: TRBJ1-4; v_call: TRBV5-1; cdr3_length: 16; cdr3_nt: TGCGCCAGCAGCTGGGGACAGGGGGCTAGAGGTGAAAAACTGTTTTTT; cdr3_aa: CASSWGQGARGEKLFF
d_call: -; clone_size: few; j_call: TRBJ1-5; v_call: TRBV19; cdr3_length: 16; cdr3_nt: TGTGCCAGTAGTATCCCCACAGGGTTACCCCATCAGCCCCAGCATTTT; cdr3_aa: CASSIPTGLPHQPQHF
d_call: -; clone_size: -; j_call: TRBJ1-1; v_call: TRBV3-1/TRBV3-2; cdr3_length: 14; cdr3_nt: TGTGCCAGCAGCGAAAGGGGGGGTTGGACTGAAGCTTTCTTT; cdr3_aa: CASSERGGWTEAFF
d_call: -; clone_size: -; j_call: TRBJ2-1; v_call: TRBV5-1; cdr3_length: 16; cdr3_nt: TGCGCCAGCAGCTTGCGCCCACAGGAACGGTACAATGAGCAGTTCTTC; cdr3_aa: CASSLRPQERYNEQFF
d_call: TRBD1; clone_size: -; j_call: TRBJ1-2; v_call: TRBV6-2/TRBV6-3; cdr3_length: 15; cdr3_nt: TGTGCCAGCAGTACACCTTCCGGGACAGAATATGGCTACACCTTC; cdr3_aa: CASSTPSGTEYGYTF
d_call: -; clone_size: -; j_call: TRBJ1-5; v_call: TRBV7-8; cdr3_length: 15; cdr3_nt: TGTGCCAGCAGCTTATCCCTTCCGGGCAATCAGCCCCAGCATTTT; cdr3_aa: CASSLSLPGNQPQHF
d_call: TRBD1; clone_size: -; j_call: TRBJ1-2; v_call: TRBV5-1; cdr3_length: 15; cdr3_nt: TGCGCCAGCAGCCAACAGGGGTCTGGGGTCTATGGCTACACCTTC; cdr3_aa: CASSQQGSGVYGYTF
d_call: TRBD2; clone_size: -; j_call: TRBJ2-1; v_call: TRBV7-9; cdr3_length: 16; cdr3_nt: TGTGCCAGCAGCTTAGCGCTGGGACTAGTCTCCAATGAGCAGTTCTTC; cdr3_aa: CASSLALGLVSNEQFF
d_call: -; clone_size: -; j_call: TRBJ1-3; v_call: TRBV4-1; cdr3_length: 16; cdr3_nt: TGCGCCAGCAGCCAAGAAACCGGGTTCTCTGGAAACACCATATATTTT; cdr3_aa: CASSQETGFSGNTIYF
d_call: -; clone_size: -; j_call: TRBJ1-3; v_call: TRBV3-1/TRBV3-2; cdr3_length: 17; cdr3_nt: TGTGCCAGCAGCCAACCTACAGGGCTGGTGTCTGGAAACACCATATATTTT; cdr3_aa: CASSQPTGLVSGNTIYF
d_call: -; clone_size: -; j_call: TRBJ2-2; v_call: TRBV5-1; cdr3_length: 14; cdr3_nt: TGCGCCAGCAGCTTGGACAGGGTGACCGGGGAGCTGTTTTTT; cdr3_aa: CASSLDRVTGELFF
d_call: -; clone_size: -; j_call: TRBJ2-1; v_call: TRBV6-5; cdr3_length: 14; cdr3_nt: TGTGCCAGCAGCCTGACTAGAAGATACAATGAGCAGTTCTTC; cdr3_aa: CASSLTRRYNEQFF
d_call: -; clone_size: -; j_call: TRBJ1-4; v_call: TRBV7-9; cdr3_length: 15; cdr3_nt: TGTGCCAGCAGCAGCGCCAGGGAAACCAATGAAAAACTGTTTTTT; cdr3_aa: CASSSARETNEKLFF
d_call: TRBD1; clone_size: few; j_call: TRBJ2-7; v_call: TRBV3-1/TRBV3-2; cdr3_length: 14; cdr3_nt: TGTGCCAGCAGCCGCCTTGACAGGGACCACGAGCAGTACTTC; cdr3_aa: CASSRLDRDHEQYF
d_call: -; clone_size: few; j_call: TRBJ1-2; v_call: TRBV28; cdr3_length: 12; cdr3_nt: TGTGCCAGCAGTTTACAGCGCTATGGCTACACCTTC; cdr3_aa: CASSLQRYGYTF
d_call: -; clone_size: -; j_call: TRBJ2-5; v_call: TRBV19; cdr3_length: 14; cdr3_nt: TGTGCCAGTAGTATAGGGGGACAACAAGAGACCCAGTACTTC; cdr3_aa: CASSIGGQQETQYF
d_call: -; clone_size: -; j_call: TRBJ2-3; v_call: TRBV19; cdr3_length: 16; cdr3_nt: TGTGCCAGTAGTATGAGGTCCCTTCTGAGCACAGATACGCAGTATTTT; cdr3_aa: CASSMRSLLSTDTQYF
d_call: -; clone_size: -; j_call: TRBJ1-4; v_call: TRBV30; cdr3_length: 11; cdr3_nt: TGTGCCGGGGGGATAGGGGAAAAACTGTTTTTT; cdr3_aa: CAGGIGEKLFF
d_call: -; clone_size: -; j_call: TRBJ2-5; v_call: TRBV19; cdr3_length: 13; cdr3_nt: TGTGCCAGTAGTACCCGTCTGAGGGAGACCCAGTACTTC; cdr3_aa: CASSTRLRETQYF
d_call: -; clone_size: -; j_call: TRBJ1-3; v_call: TRBV6-6; cdr3_length: 16; cdr3_nt: TGTGCCAGCAGGGATACACGGGGGGGGTCTGGAAACACCATATATTTT; cdr3_aa: CASRDTRGGSGNTIYF
d_call: TRBD1; clone_size: -; j_call: TRBJ1-1; v_call: TRBV11-2; cdr3_length: 15; cdr3_nt: TGTGCCAGCAGCCCACCCGGGACAGGGAACACTGAAGCTTTCTTT; cdr3_aa: CASSPPGTGNTEAFF
d_call: TRBD1; clone_size: -; j_call: TRBJ1-4; v_call: TRBV5-1; cdr3_length: 17; cdr3_nt: TGCGCCAGCAGCTTGGAAGGGACAGGGCAGTATGGTGAAAAACTGTTTTTT; cdr3_aa: CASSLEGTGQYGEKLFF
d_call: TRBD1; clone_size: -; j_call: TRBJ2-2; v_call: TRBV27; cdr3_length: 14; cdr3_nt: TGTGCCAGCAAGGACAGGCCTAACACCGGGGAGCTGTTTTTT; cdr3_aa: CASKDRPNTGELFF
d_call: TRBD1; clone_size: -; j_call: TRBJ2-4; v_call: TRBV2; cdr3_length: 13; cdr3_nt: TGTGCCACCGAGACAGGGTATGAAAACATTCAGTACTTC; cdr3_aa: CATETGYENIQYF
d_call: -; clone_size: -; j_call: TRBJ1-1; v_call: TRBV12-5; cdr3_length: 13; cdr3_nt: TGTGCTAGTGGCCTACAGGGTACGATGGAAGCTTTCTTT; cdr3_aa: CASGLQGTMEAFF